A selection of T cell receptor beta chains follows, all from one sample in a study of T-cell memory formation after mild COVID-19. In TCRdb, the 5' RACE reads were re-called with MiXCR into one record per CDR3 protein. The repertoire includes 550,000 to 650,000 distinct CDR3 sequences, around 15% of them detected once, and less than 10% sits in the top ten. What was sequenced was PBMCs or a T cell subset sorted from them (not recorded which). These receptors were taken from an adult woman who had mild COVID-19 (a few samples of this study predate the infection). Cell type and time point are not known. Both conserved end residues are part of each CDR3. A D gene is named only where the DNA matches it firmly. Size values are once, few and many counts, or a class for expanded clones, and some rows have none.

v_gene	d_gene	abundance	j_gene	CDR3aa	CDR3nt
TRBV5-5	TRBD1	.	TRBJ1-6	CASSWRAGQGVRSPLHF	TGTGCCAGCAGCTGGAGGGCTGGACAGGGGGTTCGATCACCCCTCCACTTT
TRBV19	.	.	TRBJ2-3	CASSISGFATDTQYF	TGTGCCAGTAGTATTTCAGGGTTCGCCACAGATACGCAGTATTTT
TRBV5-5	TRBD2	few	TRBJ2-1	CASSPSGSFNEQFF	TGTGCCAGCAGTCCCAGCGGGAGTTTTAATGAGCAGTTCTTC
TRBV5-1	TRBD2	few	TRBJ2-1	CASSIPGGNEQFF	TGCGCCAGCAGTATCCCCGGGGGGAATGAGCAGTTCTTC
TRBV24-1	.	.	TRBJ1-5	CATSDLRGQPQHF	TGTGCCACCAGTGATTTGAGGGGTCAGCCCCAGCATTTT
TRBV29-1	TRBD1	.	TRBJ1-1	CSVVNRGRRTEAFF	TGCAGCGTTGTCAACAGGGGGAGACGGACTGAAGCTTTCTTT
TRBV19	.	few	TRBJ2-7	CASSRGTFPYEQYF	TGTGCCAGTAGTAGGGGGACGTTCCCCTACGAGCAGTACTTC
TRBV15	.	.	TRBJ1-5	CATSRINQPQHF	TGTGCCACCAGCAGGATAAATCAGCCCCAGCATTTT
TRBV28	.	.	TRBJ1-1	CASRFRAGGTEAFF	TGTGCCAGCAGGTTTCGCGCGGGGGGCACTGAAGCTTTCTTT
TRBV30	.	.	TRBJ2-3	CAWSPTDTQYF	TGTGCCTGGAGTCCCACAGATACGCAGTATTTT
TRBV7-2	.	few	TRBJ1-1	CASSLSRQTLNTEAFF	TGTGCCAGCAGCTTATCCCGACAGACTCTGAACACTGAAGCTTTCTTT
TRBV20-1	TRBD2	few	TRBJ2-1	CSARVLAGGPRSYNEQFF	TGCAGTGCTAGAGTACTAGCGGGAGGGCCTAGGTCCTACAATGAGCAGTTCTTC
TRBV7-8	.	few	TRBJ2-5	CASSLAPRLTSQETQYF	TGTGCCAGCAGCTTAGCCCCCCGACTGACTAGCCAAGAGACCCAGTACTTC
TRBV12-5	.	many	TRBJ1-2	CASGFQGFYGYTF	TGTGCTAGTGGTTTCCAGGGCTTCTATGGCTACACCTTC
TRBV7-9	.	.	TRBJ2-1	CASESGSYNEQFF	TGTGCCAGTGAGTCCGGGTCCTACAATGAGCAGTTCTTC
TRBV27	.	.	TRBJ1-1	CASSFTGLFTEAFF	TGTGCCAGCAGTTTCACAGGGTTATTCACTGAAGCTTTCTTT
TRBV18	.	few	TRBJ1-1	CASSPLRGTAEAFF	TGTGCCAGCTCACCACTGCGGGGGACGGCTGAAGCTTTCTTT
TRBV6-5	.	.	TRBJ2-5	CASTWSETQYF	TGTGCCAGCACCTGGTCCGAGACCCAGTACTTC
TRBV5-1	TRBD2	.	TRBJ2-7	CASSLVRAGGTMTYEQYF	TGCGCCAGCAGCTTGGTTCGAGCGGGGGGAACAATGACCTACGAGCAGTACTTC
TRBV14	.	few	TRBJ1-1	CASSRVQGNTEAFF	TGTGCCAGCAGTCGAGTACAGGGGAACACTGAAGCTTTCTTT
TRBV5-1	TRBD2	.	TRBJ2-7	CASSLDAGAYEQYF	TGCGCCAGCAGCTTGGACGCGGGGGCCTACGAGCAGTACTTC
TRBV7-9	TRBD1	few	TRBJ1-5	CASSLGDRANQPQHF	TGTGCCAGCAGCTTAGGAGACAGGGCCAATCAGCCCCAGCATTTT
TRBV20-1	.	.	TRBJ2-5	CSAHLVPGVRETQYF	TGCAGTGCCCACTTGGTCCCGGGAGTTAGGGAGACCCAGTACTTC
TRBV7-9	.	few	TRBJ2-6	CASSLGGVAGANVLTF	TGTGCCAGCAGCTTAGGAGGGGTAGCTGGGGCCAACGTCCTGACTTTC
TRBV9	TRBD2	.	TRBJ2-3	CASSALAGVGTDTQYF	TGTGCCAGCAGCGCACTAGCGGGAGTAGGCACAGATACGCAGTATTTT
TRBV6-6	TRBD1	few	TRBJ1-2	CASSSQNTGDGYTF	TGTGCCAGCAGTTCGCAGAATACAGGGGATGGCTACACCTTC
TRBV6-6	.	once	TRBJ2-1	CASSPSDNEQFF	TGTGCCAGCAGTCCCTCGGACAATGAGCAGTTCTTC
TRBV7-9	.	.	TRBJ1-1	CASSLGLRGASEAFF	TGTGCCAGCAGCTTAGGCCTGAGAGGGGCCAGTGAAGCTTTCTTT
TRBV20-1	.	many	TRBJ1-1	CSARTREGVNTEAFF	TGCAGTGCTAGAACCAGGGAAGGGGTGAACACTGAAGCTTTCTTT
TRBV18	.	.	TRBJ2-1	CASSPTGGGLNEQFF	TGTGCCAGCTCACCCACCGGTGGGGGGCTTAATGAGCAGTTCTTC
TRBV4-2	TRBD2	.	TRBJ2-5	CASSQEILAGWETQYF	TGTGCCAGCAGCCAAGAGATACTAGCGGGGTGGGAGACCCAGTACTTC
TRBV19	TRBD1	.	TRBJ2-5	CASSTTGQGTQYF	TGTGCCAGTAGTACGACGGGACAGGGTACCCAGTACTTC
TRBV7-9	TRBD1	.	TRBJ1-5	CASRRGTGVRRQPQHF	TGTGCCAGCAGACGAGGGACAGGGGTAAGAAGGCAGCCCCAGCATTTT
TRBV3-1	.	many	TRBJ2-5	CASSQTGTPAKETQYF	TGTGCCAGCAGCCAAACCGGGACACCGGCGAAAGAGACCCAGTACTTC
TRBV7-7	TRBD2	many	TRBJ2-1	CASSLGRGGHNEQFF	TGTGCCAGCAGCTTAGGGCGCGGGGGACACAATGAGCAGTTCTTC
TRBV20-1	.	once	TRBJ1-1	CSASPVEANTEAFF	TGCAGTGCTTCTCCAGTGGAGGCGAACACTGAAGCTTTCTTT
TRBV10-3	TRBD2	few	TRBJ2-1	CAIRDKGLAGSNEQFF	TGTGCCATCAGGGATAAAGGCCTAGCGGGAAGCAATGAGCAGTTCTTC
TRBV27	.	.	TRBJ1-2	CASSLGSSGYTF	TGTGCCAGCAGTTTAGGATCCTCTGGCTACACCTTC
TRBV20-1	.	few	TRBJ2-3	CSATGTLSGDTQYF	TGCAGTGCTACAGGGACACTTTCAGGGGATACGCAGTATTTT
TRBV5-1	TRBD1	few	TRBJ1-1	CASSPGQGVVNTEAFF	TGCGCCAGCAGCCCCGGACAGGGGGTTGTGAACACTGAAGCTTTCTTT
TRBV5-1	TRBD2	few	TRBJ2-5	CASSLSGTPQETQYF	TGCGCCAGCAGTCTGAGCGGGACGCCCCAAGAGACCCAGTACTTC
TRBV7-9	.	few	TRBJ2-7	CASSANQSGPDTLKQYF	TGTGCCAGCAGCGCCAATCAATCAGGGCCAGACACCCTCAAGCAGTACTTC
TRBV7-2	.	few	TRBJ1-6	CASSLVGGGNSPLHF	TGTGCCAGCAGCTTAGTGGGGGGAGGGAATTCACCCCTCCACTTT
TRBV25-1	.	.	TRBJ2-2	CASSESGTILTGELFF	TGTGCCAGCAGTGAATCCGGGACCATCCTCACCGGGGAGCTGTTTTTT
TRBV10-3	TRBD1	few	TRBJ1-4	CAIRGQNEKLFF	TGTGCCATCAGGGGACAGAATGAAAAACTGTTTTTT
TRBV12-3/TRBV12-4	.	few	TRBJ1-2	CASSKTRRFGYTF	TGTGCCAGCAGCAAAACCCGAAGGTTTGGCTACACCTTC
TRBV7-9	TRBD2	.	TRBJ2-1	CASSPRTSGRRGSYNEQFF	TGTGCCAGCAGCCCCCGGACTAGCGGGAGGAGAGGATCCTACAATGAGCAGTTCTTC
TRBV2	TRBD1	.	TRBJ1-2	CASGMTGASGGYTF	TGTGCCAGCGGAATGACAGGGGCCTCCGGTGGCTACACCTTC
TRBV5-1	.	few	TRBJ2-4	CASSLGQLAKNIQYF	TGCGCCAGCAGCTTGGGGCAGCTAGCCAAAAACATTCAGTACTTC
TRBV5-1	TRBD2	few	TRBJ2-1	CASSLPNGGANEQFF	TGCGCCAGCAGCCTACCGAACGGGGGGGCCAATGAGCAGTTCTTC
TRBV27	TRBD1	few	TRBJ2-7	CASSRRGPASYEQYF	TGTGCCAGCAGCAGAAGGGGGCCAGCCTCCTACGAGCAGTACTTC
TRBV12-5	TRBD1	few	TRBJ2-2	CASGLGDRNTGELFF	TGTGCTAGTGGTTTGGGGGACAGGAACACCGGGGAGCTGTTTTTT
TRBV12-3/TRBV12-4	TRBD1	few	TRBJ2-1	CASSRKTGTGVYNEQFF	TGTGCCAGCAGTCGAAAGACCGGGACAGGGGTCTACAATGAGCAGTTCTTC
TRBV29-1	.	few	TRBJ1-2	CSVDPQRGAEGYTF	TGCAGCGTTGACCCCCAAAGGGGGGCTGAAGGCTACACCTTC